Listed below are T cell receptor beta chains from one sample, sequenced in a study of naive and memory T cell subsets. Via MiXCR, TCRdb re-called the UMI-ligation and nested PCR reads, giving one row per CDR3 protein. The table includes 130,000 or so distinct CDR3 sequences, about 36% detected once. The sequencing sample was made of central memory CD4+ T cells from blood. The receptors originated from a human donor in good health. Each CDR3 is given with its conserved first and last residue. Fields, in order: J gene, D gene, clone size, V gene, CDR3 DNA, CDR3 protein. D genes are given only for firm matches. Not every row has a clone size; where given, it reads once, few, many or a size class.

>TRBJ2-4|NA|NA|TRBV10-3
TGTGCCATCAGTGAGTGGGCAGGGTCCAAAAACATTCAGTACTTC
CAISEWAGSKNIQYF
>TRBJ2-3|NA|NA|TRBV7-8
TGTGCCAGCAGCTTATTAGTTCGCACAGATACGCAGTATTTT
CASSLLVRTDTQYF
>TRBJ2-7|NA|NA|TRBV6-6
TGTGCCAGCACCCATCTAGGACAGACCTACGAGCAGTACTTC
CASTHLGQTYEQYF
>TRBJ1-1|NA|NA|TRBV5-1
TGCGCCAGCAGCTTGTATTCATCCCTGAACACTGAAGCTTTCTTT
CASSLYSSLNTEAFF
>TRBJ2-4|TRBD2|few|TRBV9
TGTGCCAGCAGCGCTAGCGGGAATGCCAAAAACATTCAGTACTTC
CASSASGNAKNIQYF
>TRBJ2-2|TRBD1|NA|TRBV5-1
TGCGCCAGCAGCCACGGACAGGGTGGGACCGGGGAGCTGTTTTTT
CASSHGQGGTGELFF
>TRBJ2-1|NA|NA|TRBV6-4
TGTGCCAGCAGTACCTCGGGGGAACCGAGGAATGAGCAGTTCTTC
CASSTSGEPRNEQFF
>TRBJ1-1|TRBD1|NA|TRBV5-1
TGCGCCAGCAGCTTAGGACAGGGGGCCTCTGAAGCTTTCTTT
CASSLGQGASEAFF
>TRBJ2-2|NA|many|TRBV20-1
TGCAGTGCCCCGACACGGGGATTACGAGGGAGTACCGGGGAGCTGTTTTTT
CSAPTRGLRGSTGELFF
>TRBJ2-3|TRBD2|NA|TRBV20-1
TGCAGTGCTAGAGATCTGAGATATAACGCGGGAGGAACAGATACGCAGTATTTT
CSARDLRYNAGGTDTQYF
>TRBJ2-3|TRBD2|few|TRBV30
TGTGCCTGGAGGGCTAGCGGGCTCACAGATACGCAGTATTTT
CAWRASGLTDTQYF
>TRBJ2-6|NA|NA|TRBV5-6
TGTGCCAGCAGCTTTGTAGGATCTGGGGCCAACGTCCTGACTTTC
CASSFVGSGANVLTF
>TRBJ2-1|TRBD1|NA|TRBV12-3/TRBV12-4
TGTGCCAGCAGTCGGGACAGGGGTTTCGATGAGCAGTTCTTC
CASSRDRGFDEQFF
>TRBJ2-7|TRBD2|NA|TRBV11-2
TGTGCCAGCAGCTTTAGCCGGACTAGCGGGAGCGCCGCCTACGAGCAGTACTTC
CASSFSRTSGSAAYEQYF
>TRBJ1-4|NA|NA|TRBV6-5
TGTGCCAGCAGTTTGTCTCAAGTTGGGGAAAAACTGTTTTTT
CASSLSQVGEKLFF
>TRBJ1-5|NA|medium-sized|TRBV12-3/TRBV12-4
TGTGCCAGCAGTTATGGACAGTTGGGTTTGAGCAATCAGCCCCAGCATTTT
CASSYGQLGLSNQPQHF
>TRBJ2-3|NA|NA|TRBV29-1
TGCAGCACCCGGAAGGGAGATACGCAGTATTTT
CSTRKGDTQYF
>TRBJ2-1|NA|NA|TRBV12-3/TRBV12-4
TGTGCCAGCAGTTTGAATGAGCAGTTCTTC
CASSLNEQFF
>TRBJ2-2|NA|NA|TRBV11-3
TGTGCCAGCAGCGATGGTTTCAACACCGGGGAGCTGTTTTTT
CASSDGFNTGELFF
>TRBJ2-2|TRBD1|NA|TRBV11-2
TGTGCCAGCAGCTTCAGGGACAGGTCGTTCGGGGTTTCGAACACCGGGGAGCTGTTTTTT
CASSFRDRSFGVSNTGELFF
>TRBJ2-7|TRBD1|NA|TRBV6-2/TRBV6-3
TGTGCCAGCAGTCAAGCCGGGACAGGACGTAGGGAGCAGTACTTC
CASSQAGTGRREQYF
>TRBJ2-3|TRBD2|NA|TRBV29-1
TGCAGCGCCCCGGGACTAGCGGGAGGAGATAAGGTCCCAGATACGCAGTATTTT
CSAPGLAGGDKVPDTQYF
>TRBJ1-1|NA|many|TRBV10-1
TGCGCCAGCAGTGACTCGCTGGACACTGAAGCTTTCTTT
CASSDSLDTEAFF
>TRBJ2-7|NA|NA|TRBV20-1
TGCAGTGCTAGAGATCGAAGGGGTCTCCCCGAGCAGTACTTC
CSARDRRGLPEQYF
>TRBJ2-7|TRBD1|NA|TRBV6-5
TGTGCCAGCAGCCAAGACAGGGGGAGTAACTACGAGCAGTACTTC
CASSQDRGSNYEQYF
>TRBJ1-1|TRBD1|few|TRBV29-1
TGCAGCGCCTCCGACTCCAGGGGGCGAACTCTGAACACTGAAGCTTTCTTT
CSASDSRGRTLNTEAFF
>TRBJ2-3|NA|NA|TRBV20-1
TGCAGTGCTAGAGTCTGGGGGCGCGAGACAGATACGCAGTATTTT
CSARVWGRETDTQYF
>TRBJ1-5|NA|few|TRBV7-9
TGTGCCAGCAGCTTTGGGGGGCTGGATCAGCCCCAGCATTTT
CASSFGGLDQPQHF
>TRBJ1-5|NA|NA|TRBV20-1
TGCAGTGCCGGACTCAGGGGCCAGCCCCAGCATTTT
CSAGLRGQPQHF
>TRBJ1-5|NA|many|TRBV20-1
TGCAGTGCCACGGACCAGGGAGGGCAGCCCCAGCATTTT
CSATDQGGQPQHF
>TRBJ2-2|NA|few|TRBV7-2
TGTGCCAGCAGCCACTGGGGTTCTAACACCGGGGAGCTGTTTTTT
CASSHWGSNTGELFF
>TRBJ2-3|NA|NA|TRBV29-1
TGCAGCTTAAGAGGTGGCGGGAGCACAGATACGCAGTATTTT
CSLRGGGSTDTQYF
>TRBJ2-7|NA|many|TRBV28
TGTGCCAGCAGTCTTCCCGGGGCTTCCTACGAGCAGTACTTC
CASSLPGASYEQYF
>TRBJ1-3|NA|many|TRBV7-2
TGTGCCAGCAGCTTAGAGGGGTGGAACACCATATATTTT
CASSLEGWNTIYF
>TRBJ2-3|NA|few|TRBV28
TGTGCCAGCAGTTCAAAAGATACGCAGTATTTT
CASSSKDTQYF
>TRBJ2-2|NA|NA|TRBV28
TGTGCCAGCACCCCCCTAGCGACCAACACCGGGGAGCTGTTTTTT
CASTPLATNTGELFF
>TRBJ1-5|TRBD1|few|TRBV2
TGTGCCAGCAGGCTCCCCGGGACAGGGGCCCAGCCCCAGCATTTT
CASRLPGTGAQPQHF
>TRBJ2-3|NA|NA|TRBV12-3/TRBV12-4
TGTGCCAGCAGCTTAGCGGCCGCTACAGATACGCAGTATTTT
CASSLAAATDTQYF
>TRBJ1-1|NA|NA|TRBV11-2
TGTGCCAGCAGCTTAGAACTCTTGAACACTGAAGCTTTCTTT
CASSLELLNTEAFF
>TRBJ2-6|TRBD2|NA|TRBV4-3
TGCGCCAGCAGCCAAGGGACTAGCGGGAGCTCTGGGGCCAACGTCCTGACTTTC
CASSQGTSGSSGANVLTF
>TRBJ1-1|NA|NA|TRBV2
TGTGCCAGCAGTGTCTCCCTGGGCACTGAAGCTTTCTTT
CASSVSLGTEAFF
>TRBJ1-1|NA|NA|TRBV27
TGTGCCAGCAGTTTCCTAGGTCTGACGAACGAAGCTTTCTTT
CASSFLGLTNEAFF
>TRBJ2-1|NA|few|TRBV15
TGTGCCACCAGCAGATACGAGTACAATGAGCAGTTCTTC
CATSRYEYNEQFF
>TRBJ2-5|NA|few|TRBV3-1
TGTGCCAGCAGCCAAGATCTTTTGGGGCAGGGTGTAGGTGAGACCCAGTACTTC
CASSQDLLGQGVGETQYF
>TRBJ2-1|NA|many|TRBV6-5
TGTGCCAGCAGTAGGAAAGTAGAGCTCCTATCCTACAATGAGCAGTTCTTC
CASSRKVELLSYNEQFF
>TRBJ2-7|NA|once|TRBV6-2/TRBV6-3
TGTGCCAGCGGAGACAGTACCTACGAGCAGTACTTC
CASGDSTYEQYF
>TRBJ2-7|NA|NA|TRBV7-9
TGTGCCAGCAGCAACGTGAGGGCCAAAAGCTCCTACGAGCAGTACTTC
CASSNVRAKSSYEQYF
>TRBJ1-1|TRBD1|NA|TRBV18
TGTGCCAGCTCTCAGCTTAATACGGGACAGCGCGCGAACACTGAAGCTTTCTTT
CASSQLNTGQRANTEAFF
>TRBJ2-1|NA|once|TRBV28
TGTGCCGCGGGGTCTCGCTCCTACAATGAGCAGTTCTTC
CAAGSRSYNEQFF
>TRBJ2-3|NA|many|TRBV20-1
TGCAGTGCTAGTCGACTCCTATCTAGGGATACGCAGTATTTT
CSASRLLSRDTQYF
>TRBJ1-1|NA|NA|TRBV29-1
TGCAGCGTTGGGAACACTGAAGCTTTCTTT
CSVGNTEAFF
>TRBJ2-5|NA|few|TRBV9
TGTGCCAGCAGCTCCATGACAGGGAGGCAAGAGACCCAGTACTTC
CASSSMTGRQETQYF
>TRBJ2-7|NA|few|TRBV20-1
TGCAGTGCTAGTGCCGGCTCCTACGAGCAGTACTTC
CSASAGSYEQYF
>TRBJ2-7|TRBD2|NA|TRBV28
TGTGCCAGCAGTTTGCGAGGGAGGGCCAGCAACGAGCAGTACTTC
CASSLRGRASNEQYF
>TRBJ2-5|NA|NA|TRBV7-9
TGTGCCAGCAGCTTCCAGGGTCGGGAACAAGAGACCCAGTACTTC
CASSFQGREQETQYF
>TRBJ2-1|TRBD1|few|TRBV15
TGTGCCACTCTCCGGGACAGGGCCCCCAATGAGCAGTTCTTC
CATLRDRAPNEQFF
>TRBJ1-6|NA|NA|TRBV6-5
TGTGCCAGCAAAGCGGGACTTGGGAATTCACCCCTCCACTTT
CASKAGLGNSPLHF
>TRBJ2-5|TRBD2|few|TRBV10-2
TGCGCCAGCAGTGAGTCGAGGCTAGCGGGAGGCCTCCAAGAGACCCAGTACTTC
CASSESRLAGGLQETQYF
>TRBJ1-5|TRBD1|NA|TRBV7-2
TGTGCCAGCAGCCCAGACAGGGGGCGAGGTCAGCCCCAGCATTTT
CASSPDRGRGQPQHF